Below are 32 T cell receptor beta chains sequenced from a single sample in a study of cytomegalovirus exposure and HLA in healthy donors. With 60 Vbeta and 13 Jbeta primers, the PCR was carried out. Repertoires were generated with immunoSEQ multiplex PCR, while TCRdb's copy carries only in-frame clones and drops some. The repertoire consists of 100,000 or so clones, with about 81% occurring once and the leading ten covering 1.3%. The sample was PBMCs. These receptors were collected from a young man in good health and CMV-seronegative.

The chain combines TRBV19 with TRBJ2-5; D unclear. The germline CDR1 and CDR2 sequences are LNHDA and SQIVND (reference sequence). The V end was cut by 6 bases, the J end by 0 bases, with 8 bases between. The CDR3 is 13 residues long. The CDR3 loop reads CASSPGYQETQYF. CDR3 sequence (DNA): TGTGCCAGTAGCCCCGGGTACCAAGAGACCCAGTACTTC. Variable domain in full (rest from reference TRBV19 and TRBJ2-5): DGGITQSPKYLFRKEGQNVTLSCEQNLNHDAMYWYRQDPGQGLRLIYYSQIVNDFQKGDIAEGYSVSREKKESFPLTVTSAQKNPTAFYLCASSPGYQETQYFGPGTRLLVL.

The J gene is TRBJ2-7, the V gene TRBV25-1; D remains unclear. Germline CDR1 and CDR2: MGHDK and SYGVNS. V shed 5 bases and J shed 3 bases, with 5 bases lying between them. CDR3 length: 11 residues. CDR3 coding DNA: TGTGCCAGCAGTAACAACTACGAGCAGTACTTC. Its protein is CASSNNYEQYF.

The rearrangement links TRBV15 to TRBJ1-1, with unresolved D. Per germline, CDR1 LNHNV and CDR2 YYDKDF (reference sequence). The ends were cut back, 0 bases at V and 2 bases at J, with 7 bases in the middle. This CDR3 is 14 amino acids long. CDR3 residues: CATSREPRNTEAFF. CDR3 coding DNA: TGTGCCACCAGCAGAGAACCGCGAAACACTGAAGCTTTCTTT. The full variable domain, completed using reference TRBV15 and TRBJ1-1, is DAMVIQNPRYQVTQFGKPVTLSCSQTLNHNVMYWYQQKSSQAPKLLFHYYDKDFNNEADTPDNFQSRRPNTSFCFLDIRSPGLGDTAMYLCATSREPRNTEAFFGQGTRLTVV.

The rearrangement uses TRBV20-1 and TRBJ2-1; D perhaps matches TRBD2 (6 bases). V lost 6 bases and J lost 7, with 10 bases in between. The CDR3 is made up of 11 amino acids. Germline V CDR1 and CDR2: DFQATT, SNEGSKA (reference sequence). In nucleotides, the CDR3 is TGCAGTGCCGGTGGGGGGAATGAGCAGTTCTTC. It encodes CSAGGGNEQFF.

The chain uses TRBV29-1 and TRBJ2-3, with 8 bases lining up with TRBD2. In germline, CDR1 is SQVTM, CDR2 ANQGSEA. The CDR3 contains 19 residues. Unmatched junction bases numbered 20, after V lost 6 bases and J lost 0 bases. In DNA form, the CDR3 reads TGCAGCGTGGGGAGGGTAGCGGGATCTAGGGGGGATAGCACAGATACGCAGTATTTT. This sequence encodes CSVGRVAGSRGDSTDTQYF.

The chain's CDR3 is CASSYSGATNEKLFF. CDR3 DNA: TGTGCCAGCAGTTACTCCGGTGCAACTAATGAAAAACTGTTTTTT. The genes are TRBV6-5 and TRBJ1-4; D remains ambiguous. The CDR3 sequence is 15 residues long. The germline gives CDR1 MNHEY, CDR2 SVGAGI. The ends were cut back, 0 bases at V and 0 bases at J, with 5 bases in the middle.

The J gene is TRBJ1-3, the V gene TRBV7-9; D is perhaps TRBD1 (6 bases). CDR3 length: 11 residues. The ends were cut back, 5 bases at V and 14 bases at J, with 13 bases in the middle. CDR1 and CDR2 (germline): SEHNR, FQNEAQ (reference sequence). The CDR3 is CASSPRQELYF. CDR3 DNA: TGTGCCAGCAGCCCCAGACAGGAGCTATATTTT. Using reference TRBV7-9 and TRBJ1-3 for the parts outside the CDR3, the full variable domain is DTGVSQNPRHKITKRGQNVTFRCDPISEHNRLYWYRQTLGQGPEFLTYFQNEAQLEKSRLLSDRFSAERPKGSFSTLEIQRTEQGDSAMYLCASSPRQELYFGEGSWLTVV.

This chain uses TRBV28 with TRBJ2-1; tentative D call: TRBD2 (5 bases). From germline, CDR1 is MDHEN and CDR2 SYDVKM. The CDR3 covers 17 residues. Trimming stripped 4 bases from V and 1 base from J, with 17 bases between. This CDR3 reads CASSSSWMGASYNEQFF. DNA for the CDR3: TGTGCCAGCAGTTCCTCGTGGATGGGAGCTTCCTACAATGAGCAGTTCTTC. The complete variable domain, with remaining parts taken from reference TRBV28 and TRBJ2-1, reads DVKVTQSSRYLVKRTGEKVFLECVQDMDHENMFWYRQDPGLGLRLIYFSYDVKMKEKGDIPEGYSVSREKKERFSLILESASTNQTSMYLCASSSSWMGASYNEQFFGPGTRLTVL.

The chain has TRBV14 and TRBJ2-1, with 7 bases fitting TRBD2. V lost 1 base, J lost 6 bases, and 9 bases stayed unmatched. Germline-derived CDR1 and CDR2 are SGHDN and FVKESK. The CDR3 contains 16 residues. The CDR3 DNA follows: TGTGCCAGCAGCCAAGGGCCCGGACTAGGACGCAATGAGCAGTTCTTC. Amino acids: CASSQGPGLGRNEQFF.

This chain links TRBV29-1 with TRBJ2-7; 8 positions agree with TRBD1. V was pared by 6 bases and J by 1 base, with 8 bases of the junction left unmatched. CDR1 and CDR2 (germline): SQVTM, ANQGSEA. This CDR3 contains 14 residues. CDR3 DNA sequence: TGCAGCGTAATTCGGACAGGGAAGTCCTACGAGCAGTACTTC. Its protein is CSVIRTGKSYEQYF.

The genes are TRBV7-8 and TRBJ2-5, with 9 nucleotides matching TRBD2. The tail of the sequence fits TRBJ2-7 better, so the J call may be wrong. The CDR3 sequence is 15 residues long. The V gene's germline CDR1 is SGHVS and CDR2 FQNEAQ. In DNA form, the CDR3 reads TGTGCCAGCAGCTCTCTGTCGCGGGGGGGCTACGAGCAGTACTTC. Amino acid sequence: CASSSLSRGGYEQYF.

This chain uses TRBV14 with TRBJ1-1, with D possibly being TRBD1 (6 bases). The CDR3 sequence is 14 residues long. Trimming took 0 bases from V and 8 from J, leaving 13 bases between them. The V gene's germline CDR1 is SGHDN and CDR2 FVKESK. The CDR3 is CASSQDPGALEAFF. The CDR3 DNA sequence: TGTGCCAGCAGCCAAGATCCAGGGGCCTTGGAAGCTTTCTTT.

The genes are TRBV19 and TRBJ1-5; D is unresolved. V was pared by 4 bases and J by 6 bases, with 10 bases between. CDR1 is LNHDA and CDR2 is SQIVND in the germline V gene (reference sequence). This CDR3 region has 13 residues. In DNA, the CDR3 is TGTGCCAGTAGTACCGGCGGGGTTCAGCCCCAGCATTTT. Residues: CASSTGGVQPQHF. Full variable domain (missing parts from reference TRBV19 and TRBJ1-5): DGGITQSPKYLFRKEGQNVTLSCEQNLNHDAMYWYRQDPGQGLRLIYYSQIVNDFQKGDIAEGYSVSREKKESFPLTVTSAQKNPTAFYLCASSTGGVQPQHFGDGTRLSIL.

CDR3 coding DNA: TGTGCCAGCAGGACACAGGGCTATAGCAATCAGCCCCAGCATTTT. The encoded protein is CASRTQGYSNQPQHF. The J gene is TRBJ1-5, the V gene TRBV6-1; D is possibly TRBD1 (6 bases). V lost 6 bases to trimming and J lost 0 bases, with 12 bases between them. Germline CDR1 is MNHNS and CDR2 is SASEGT. The CDR3 consists of 15 residues.

The chain is built from TRBV5-3 and TRBJ1-3; no clear D. TRBV5-3 is labeled an ORF, and its function is uncertain. This CDR3 region has 15 residues. V lost 1 base, J lost 0 bases, and 8 bases lay in between. The CDR3 is CARSLYSGSGNTIYF. The CDR3 coding sequence is TGTGCCAGAAGCTTGTATTCAGGCTCTGGAAACACCATATATTTT.

The chain uses TRBV29-1 and TRBJ2-7, with 10 nucleotides matching TRBD1. V lost 1 base and J lost 3; bases outside the gene matches: 0. This CDR3 is built from 13 residues. Germline CDR1 reads SQVTM; CDR2 reads ANQGSEA. This CDR3 reads CSVEGTGGYEQYF. The CDR3 nucleotides are TGCAGCGTTGAAGGGACAGGGGGCTACGAGCAGTACTTC.

The chain has TRBV5-4 and TRBJ1-6, with D uncertain. V lost 1 base and J lost 7, with 15 bases in between. Germline V gene sequence: CDR1 SGHNT, CDR2 YYREEE (reference sequence). The CDR3 extends over 16 amino acids. In DNA form, the CDR3 reads TGTGCCAGCAGCTTGCTGGGGAGGACGCAGAATTCACCCCTCCACTTT. The encoded protein is CASSLLGRTQNSPLHF.

The V and J genes are TRBV6-6 and TRBJ2-1; possible D gene TRBD2, 6 bases. CDR1 and CDR2 from the germline V gene are MNHNY and SVGAGI (reference sequence). This CDR3 spans 13 amino acids. V shed 6 bases and J shed 4 bases, with 10 bases lying between them. CDR3 in amino acids: CASSASEYNEQFF. The CDR3 DNA is TGTGCCAGCAGCGCTAGCGAGTACAATGAGCAGTTCTTC.

The V call is TRBV6-5, the J call TRBJ1-3; D is unclear. Germline CDR1 MNHEY, CDR2 SVGAGI. V was cut by 7 bases and J by 4 bases, with 17 bases left in between. The CDR3 is 15 amino acids. CDR3 coding DNA: TGTGCCAGCACCCTCCTGGCGGTCGGCGGAAACACCATATATTTT. Residues: CASTLLAVGGNTIYF.

The chain combines TRBV5-1 with TRBJ1-4, with D unclear. The ends were cut back, 4 bases at V and 4 bases at J, with 17 bases in the middle. Germline CDR1 is SGHRS and CDR2 is YFSETQ. The CDR3 runs to 16 residues. CDR3 DNA sequence: TGCGCCAGCAGCCCTCTGACATCTAATTATAATGAAAAACTGTTTTTT. Translated, it gives CASSPLTSNYNEKLFF. Variable domain in full (rest from reference TRBV5-1 and TRBJ1-4): KAGVTQTPRYLIKTRGQQVTLSCSPISGHRSVSWYQQTPGQGLQFLFEYFSETQRNKGNFPGRFSGRQFSNSRSEMNVSTLELGDSALYLCASSPLTSNYNEKLFFGSGTQLSVL.

This clone appeared once. The chain employs TRBV4-1 and TRBJ2-7, with TRBD1 as a possible D gene (5 bases). Per germline, CDR1 MGHRA and CDR2 YSYEKL. The V gene lost 0 bases and the J gene lost 12 bases, with 15 bases spanning the gap. The CDR3 loop spans 13 amino acids. CDR3 nucleotide sequence: TGCGCCAGCAGCCAAGATTTTGGCAGGGCGAGGTACTTC. This codes for CASSQDFGRARYF.

The V call is TRBV19, the J call TRBJ2-7; possible D gene TRBD1, 6 bases. Germline values: CDR1 LNHDA, CDR2 SQIVND (reference sequence). The CDR3 contains 14 residues. Trimming took 6 bases from V and 0 from J, leaving 12 bases between them. The CDR3 loop is CASRKKDSSYEQYF. In DNA, the CDR3 is TGTGCCAGTAGAAAAAAGGACAGCTCCTACGAGCAGTACTTC.

Details on this clone: At one end the junction does not follow the germline gene, possibly because of a read error. This chain connects TRBV7-9 to TRBJ1-2; no firm D call. The CDR3 runs 12 residues. The germline gives CDR1 SEHNR, CDR2 FQNEAQ (reference sequence). CDR3 in DNA: TGTTCCAGCAGCTTAGGAGGCTATGGCTACACCTTC. Amino acid sequence: CSSSLGGYGYTF.

The chain combines TRBV29-1 with TRBJ2-2, with 13 bases lining up with TRBD2. Per germline, CDR1 SQVTM and CDR2 ANQGSEA. With 6 bases clipped from V and 7 bases from J, the junction kept 8 bases outside the gene matches. CDR3 size: 15 residues. CDR3 residues: CSVRTSGSPGGELFF. CDR3 sequence (DNA): TGCAGCGTCCGGACTAGCGGGAGTCCCGGCGGGGAGCTGTTTTTT.

This clone was detected only a few times. This chain uses TRBV21-1 with TRBJ2-7; TRBD1, the D gene given by the table, was not confirmed from the DNA. TRBV21-1 is an annotated pseudogene. The CDR3 is made up of 15 amino acids. CDR3 nucleotides: TGTGCCAGCAGCGATGGGACAGGGTCCCCCTACGAGCAGTACTTC. Protein sequence: CASSDGTGSPYEQYF.

The chain links TRBV7-2 to TRBJ2-5; TRBD1 matches at 11 bases. From germline, CDR1 is SGHTA and CDR2 FQGNSA. With 5 bases clipped from V and 5 bases from J, the junction kept 7 bases outside the gene matches. The CDR3 totals 15 residues. The CDR3 here is CASSPLRDRGETQYF. CDR3 DNA: TGTGCCAGCAGCCCCCTGAGGGACAGGGGGGAGACCCAGTACTTC.

This clone has a single count. The chain recombines TRBV10-2 with TRBJ2-1, with D uncertain. Trimming left V 10 bases short and J 6 bases short, with 16 bases between. CDR3 length: 13 amino acids. Germline V lookup: CDR1 WSHSY, CDR2 SAAADI. As DNA, the CDR3 is TGCGCCACCCACGTGGCACCAAGCAATGAGCAGTTCTTC. Protein: CATHVAPSNEQFF.

The rearrangement links TRBV4-3 to TRBJ2-2, with 7 bases matching TRBD2. This CDR3 is 20 amino acids long. Trimming removed 2 bases from V and 0 bases from J; junction bases left unmatched: 15. Germline-derived CDR1 and CDR2 are LGHNA and YSLEER. The CDR3 sequence: CASSQKTFRPLASNTGELFF. Here the CDR3 DNA reads TGCGCCAGCAGCCAAAAAACCTTTCGACCACTAGCGTCGAACACCGGGGAGCTGTTTTTT.

The chain has TRBV11-3 and TRBJ1-1; unclear D gene. This CDR3 contains 13 residues. V dropped 5 bases and J dropped 1 base, with 8 bases sitting between them. The germline CDR1 and CDR2 sequences are SGHNT and YENEEA. In nucleotides, the CDR3 is TGTGCCAGCAGCCACGGCGGGAACACTGAAGCTTTCTTT. This sequence encodes CASSHGGNTEAFF.

This chain links TRBV4-1 with TRBJ2-1, with TRBD1 matching 8 bases. Germline loops: CDR1 MGHRA, CDR2 YSYEKL. The CDR3 runs to 16 residues. Trimming cost V 1 base and J 7 bases; bases outside gene matches: 9. CDR3 sequence reads: CASSQGQGKRLNEQFF. The CDR3 DNA reads TGCGCCAGCAGCCAAGGACAGGGGAAGCGCCTTAATGAGCAGTTCTTC.

This chain connects TRBV6-1 to TRBJ1-2, with 11 bases lining up with TRBD1. CDR3 length: 14 residues. Germline V gives CDR1 MNHNS, CDR2 SASEGT. Trimming at V came to 6 bases and at J to 3 bases, leaving 3 bases not matched to a gene. DNA of the CDR3: TGTGCCAGCAGGCGGGACAGGGGGGACTATGGCTACACCTTC. Translating gives CASRRDRGDYGYTF.

This chain links TRBV2 with TRBJ2-3, with D tentatively TRBD2 (5 bases). With 10 bases removed from V and 0 bases from J, the gap between germline ends came to 11 bases. The germline V gene encodes CDR1 SNHLY and CDR2 FYNNEI. The CDR3 is 13 amino acids. CDR3: CATRTSSTDTQYF. CDR3 bases: TGTGCCACCAGGACTTCTAGCACAGATACGCAGTATTTT.